One and the same sample provided the 9 T cell receptor beta chains below, sequenced in a study of cytomegalovirus exposure and HLA in healthy donors. With 60 Vbeta and 13 Jbeta primers, the PCR was carried out. Method: immunoSEQ multiplex PCR; TCRdb's copy keeps in-frame clones and lacks some. The repertoire has around 99,000 clones, roughly 70% of them found once; the top ten carry 14%. The sample was PBMCs. These receptors were taken from a woman between 40 and 50 years old in good health and CMV-seropositive.

The genes are TRBV16 and TRBJ2-1, with 10 bases fitting TRBD2. J was trimmed by 8 bases and V by 5 bases; bases with no gene match: 6. The CDR3 extends over 14 amino acids. The V gene's germline CDR1 is KGHSY and CDR2 FQNENV. The CDR3 region is CASSLAGGPDEQFF. In DNA, the CDR3 is TGTGCCAGCAGCTTAGCGGGGGGCCCCGATGAGCAGTTCTTC.

This rearrangement joins TRBV5-6 to TRBJ1-1; 8 bases align to TRBD1. Germline V gene sequence: CDR1 SGHDT, CDR2 YYEEEE. The length of the CDR3 is 14 residues. The V gene end was trimmed by 4 bases and the J gene end by 5 bases; junction bases not matched to a gene: 7. CDR3 DNA sequence: TGTGCCAGCAGCAACCCTACAGGGGGGACTGAAGCTTTCTTT. It is translated as CASSNPTGGTEAFF.

This clone was seen a few times. V is TRBV7-8 and J is TRBJ1-4; 7 bases line up with TRBD1. Germline V gives CDR1 SGHVS, CDR2 FQNEAQ. Unmatched junction bases numbered 7, after V lost 5 bases and J lost 7 bases. This CDR3 is built from 14 residues. The CDR3, as DNA: TGTGCCAGCAGCCAAACAGGGGTCAGTGAAAAACTGTTTTTT. It codes for CASSQTGVSEKLFF.

This chain joins TRBV27 and TRBJ1-5, with 11 bases lining up with TRBD1. The germline V gene encodes CDR1 MNHEY and CDR2 SMNVEV (reference sequence). The junction had 4 bases not matched to a gene; V was cut back by 6 bases and J by 3 bases. The CDR3 spans 15 residues. DNA for the CDR3: TGTGCCAGCAGCCGGGACAGGGGGTACAATCAGCCCCAGCATTTT. This gives the protein CASSRDRGYNQPQHF.

This sequence joins TRBV5-1 and TRBJ2-1, with 7 bases that match TRBD1. J was trimmed by 6 bases and V by 4 bases; bases with no gene match: 10. The CDR3 consists of 15 residues. Germline lookup yields CDR1 SGHRS and CDR2 YFSETQ. The CDR3 region is CASSREPTGTNEQFF. For the CDR3, the DNA is TGCGCCAGCAGCAGAGAACCGACAGGGACCAATGAGCAGTTCTTC.

The chain has TRBV7-8 and TRBJ2-3; tentatively, D is TRBD2 (6 bases). The length of the CDR3 is 18 residues. CDR1 and CDR2 from the germline V gene are SGHVS and FQNEAQ. V dropped 1 base and J dropped 0 bases, with 17 bases sitting between them. Here the CDR3 DNA reads TGTGCCAGCAGCTTAGTACGGGGGAGGTATACTAGCACAGATACGCAGTATTTT. Protein sequence: CASSLVRGRYTSTDTQYF.

V is TRBV5-4 and J is TRBJ2-7; perhaps TRBD2 as D (6 bases). Germline lookup yields CDR1 SGHNT and CDR2 YYREEE (reference sequence). The ends were cut back, 4 bases at V and 5 bases at J, with 13 bases in the middle. The CDR3 is 13 amino acids. The CDR3 here is CASSSRGSNEQYF. DNA for the CDR3: TGTGCCAGCAGCAGCCGGGGGAGTAACGAGCAGTACTTC.

The rearrangement joins TRBV30 to TRBJ2-7; 12 bases agree with TRBD1. This CDR3 has 15 residues. Per germline, CDR1 GTSNPN and CDR2 SVGIG (reference sequence). J lost 7 bases, V lost 8 bases, and 15 bases had no gene match. The CDR3 reads CAGKHRDRGPWEQYF. The CDR3 DNA sequence: TGTGCCGGCAAGCACCGGGACAGGGGGCCGTGGGAGCAGTACTTC.

V and J are TRBV11-2 and TRBJ2-7; 7 bases are a match to TRBD1. The J segment lost 5 bases and the V segment lost 5 bases, leaving 12 bases of the junction unmatched. CDR1 is SGHAT, CDR2 FQNNGV, per germline. The CDR3 covers 15 residues. The CDR3 DNA reads as TGTGCCAGCAGCCCCATAGACAGGGATCACCACGAGCAGTACTTC. Translation: CASSPIDRDHHEQYF.